These T cell receptor beta chains were read from a single sample in a study of CD8+ T cells in alopecia areata. Using immunoSEQ multiplex PCR, the repertoire was profiled, and TCRdb retains in-frame clones only, with some absent. The sample shows about 120,000 clones, 53% of them seen only once. This specimen was CD4+ T cells sorted from blood, taken at week 4, from a patient treated with tofacitinib. All receptors come from a human donor with alopecia areata. The CDR3 runs from the conserved cysteine through the conserved F or W. D genes are given only for firm matches. Some rows mark clone size as missing; the rest say once, few, many or name a class of expanded clone.

v_call	d_call	j_call	cdr3_length	clone_size	cdr3_aa	cdr3_nt
TRBV14	TRBD1	TRBJ2-2	16	few	CASSLLRGQETGELFF	TGTGCCAGCAGCCTCCTAAGGGGGCAAGAAACCGGGGAGCTGTTTTTT
TRBV1	NA	TRBJ1-6	20	NA	CTSSQRTGTGGAQEDSPLHF	TGCACCAGCAGCCAAAGAACCGGGACAGGGGGCGCCCAGGAAGATTCACCCCTCCACTTT
TRBV2	NA	TRBJ2-1	13	NA	CASSESDAGEQFF	TGTGCCAGCAGTGAATCGGATGCTGGTGAGCAGTTCTTC
TRBV5-6	TRBD1	TRBJ1-1	13	NA	CASTEDRVTEAFF	TGTGCCAGCACTGAGGACAGGGTCACTGAAGCTTTCTTT
TRBV2	TRBD1	TRBJ1-5	13	NA	CASIGQGDQPQHF	TGTGCCAGCATCGGACAGGGTGATCAGCCCCAGCATTTT
TRBV29-1	TRBD1	TRBJ1-2	14	NA	CSVGDRTNLDGYTF	TGCAGCGTTGGGGACAGGACGAACCTGGATGGCTACACCTTC
TRBV5-1	NA	TRBJ1-1	13	few	CASSLVERTEAFF	TGCGCCAGCAGCTTGGTTGAGCGAACTGAAGCTTTCTTT
TRBV7-9	TRBD1	TRBJ1-6	16	NA	CASSQGQRRYNSPLHF	TGTGCCAGCAGCCAGGGACAGCGACGGTATAATTCACCCCTCCACTTT
TRBV27	NA	TRBJ1-1	12	NA	CASKGGLTEAFF	TGTGCCAGCAAGGGAGGGCTCACTGAAGCTTTCTTT
TRBV2	TRBD2	TRBJ2-1	17	NA	CASRPGLAASSYNEQFF	TGTGCCAGCAGGCCCGGACTAGCGGCGAGCTCCTACAATGAGCAGTTCTTC
TRBV30	NA	TRBJ2-7	13	few	CAWSLGAGYEQYF	TGTGCCTGGAGTTTGGGGGCGGGCTACGAGCAGTACTTC
TRBV19	TRBD2	TRBJ2-7	15	NA	CASSMFGGSSYEQYF	TGTGCCAGTAGTATGTTTGGCGGGAGCTCCTACGAGCAGTACTTC
TRBV29-1	NA	TRBJ1-1	14	NA	CSVPGRMMNTEAFF	TGCAGCGTTCCCGGTAGGATGATGAACACTGAAGCTTTCTTT
TRBV25-1	NA	TRBJ2-2	13	NA	CASSEGNTGELFF	TGTGCCAGCAGTGAAGGGAACACCGGGGAGCTGTTTTTT
TRBV30	NA	TRBJ1-2	14	once	CAWSVMWGNYGYTF	TGTGCCTGGAGTGTTATGTGGGGCAACTATGGCTACACCTTC
TRBV9	TRBD1	TRBJ1-3	14	few	CASGTGFSGNTIYF	TGTGCCAGCGGGACAGGATTCTCTGGAAACACCATATATTTT
TRBV30	TRBD1	TRBJ1-1	12	few	CAWSSSGGMAFF	TGTGCCTGGAGTTCCTCAGGGGGAATGGCTTTCTTT
TRBV15	NA	TRBJ2-5	13	few	CATSSVGQETQYF	TGTGCCACCAGCAGCGTTGGCCAAGAGACCCAGTACTTC
TRBV6-5	NA	TRBJ2-7	14	NA	CASSNVDGAYEQYF	TGTGCCAGCAGCAACGTGGACGGAGCCTACGAGCAGTACTTC
TRBV9	TRBD2	TRBJ2-4	16	NA	CASSVLSGGAMNIQYF	TGTGCCAGCAGCGTGTTAAGCGGGGGGGCCATGAACATTCAGTACTTC
TRBV9	NA	TRBJ1-1	14	few	CASSVAGRNTEAFF	TGTGCCAGCAGCGTAGCCGGAAGAAACACTGAAGCTTTCTTT
TRBV30	NA	TRBJ2-1	11	NA	CAWSDYNEQFF	TGTGCCTGGAGTGATTACAATGAGCAGTTCTTC
TRBV29-1	NA	TRBJ1-2	12	NA	CSATPVGGGYTF	TGCAGCGCGACCCCCGTGGGGGGCGGCTACACCTTC
TRBV7-9	NA	TRBJ1-5	14	NA	CASSSGFYNQPQHF	TGTGCCAGCAGCTCGGGATTTTACAATCAGCCCCAGCATTTT
TRBV6-1	NA	TRBJ2-7	13	NA	CASSAVWGYEQYF	TGTGCCAGCAGTGCCGTATGGGGCTACGAGCAGTACTTC
TRBV30	NA	TRBJ2-5	13	NA	CAWSPAFRETQYF	TGTGCCTGGAGTCCCGCCTTCAGGGAGACCCAGTACTTC
TRBV19	NA	TRBJ1-1	15	NA	CASSKGGTVHPEAFF	TGTGCCAGTAGTAAGGGGGGCACCGTACACCCTGAAGCTTTCTTT
TRBV11-2	NA	TRBJ2-3	13	NA	CASSLATTDTQYF	TGTGCCAGCAGCTTAGCGACCACAGATACGCAGTATTTT
TRBV7-9	TRBD1	TRBJ1-2	15	NA	CASSPTGEVNYGYTF	TGTGCCAGCAGCCCCACAGGGGAAGTTAACTATGGCTACACCTTC
TRBV4-1	NA	TRBJ1-5	15	NA	CASSQLGWGDQPQHF	TGCGCCAGCAGCCAACTGGGATGGGGAGATCAGCCCCAGCATTTT
TRBV9	TRBD1	TRBJ2-2	16	NA	CASSVGPGQYTGELFF	TGTGCCAGCAGCGTAGGGCCGGGACAGTACACCGGGGAGCTGTTTTTT
TRBV18	NA	TRBJ1-1	12	NA	CASSSGVTEAFF	TGTGCCAGCTCATCTGGGGTCACTGAAGCTTTCTTT
TRBV2	NA	TRBJ2-2	14	few	CASSEGRVTGELFF	TGTGCCAGCAGTGAAGGGAGGGTCACCGGGGAGCTGTTTTTT
TRBV11-2	NA	TRBJ2-7	17	few	CASSSYRQTANLYEQYF	TGTGCCAGCAGCTCCTACCGACAAACAGCCAATCTCTACGAGCAGTACTTC
TRBV9	TRBD1	TRBJ1-4	15	few	CASSQRQGAFEKLFF	TGTGCCAGCAGCCAACGACAGGGGGCTTTTGAAAAACTGTTTTTT
TRBV6-5	TRBD1	TRBJ1-1	14	NA	CASSPNTGAPEAFF	TGTGCCAGCAGTCCAAATACAGGGGCTCCTGAAGCTTTCTTT
TRBV9	TRBD1	TRBJ1-6	15	NA	CASAPRTGGSSPLHF	TGTGCCAGCGCACCACGGACAGGGGGTTCTTCACCCCTCCACTTT
TRBV7-2	TRBD2	TRBJ2-3	17	few	CASSSKAGGVYMYTQYF	TGTGCCAGCAGCTCTAAAGCGGGAGGGGTTTATATGTATACGCAGTATTTT
TRBV6-1	TRBD1	TRBJ2-7	13	NA	CASSHDRAYEQYF	TGTGCCAGCAGCCACGACAGGGCCTACGAGCAGTACTTC
TRBV15	NA	TRBJ1-4	16	NA	CATSRDLGSSREKLFF	TGTGCCACCAGCAGAGATCTGGGGTCGTCGAGGGAAAAACTGTTTTTT
TRBV30	NA	TRBJ1-3	14	NA	CAWSATVSGNTIYF	TGTGCCTGGAGTGCCACAGTCTCTGGAAACACCATATATTTT
TRBV29-1	NA	TRBJ1-1	12	few	CSAQEDNTEAFF	TGCAGCGCTCAGGAGGATAACACTGAAGCTTTCTTT
TRBV29-1	NA	TRBJ1-5	12	NA	CSVRDNNQPQHF	TGCAGCGTTAGGGACAACAATCAGCCCCAGCATTTT
TRBV7-2	NA	TRBJ2-3	12	once	CASSDYADTQYF	TGTGCCAGCAGCGATTACGCAGATACGCAGTATTTT
TRBV7-9	TRBD2	TRBJ2-3	16	NA	CASSQVNSGGRDTQYF	TGTGCCAGCAGCCAAGTAAACAGCGGGGGGCGAGATACGCAGTATTTT